This T cell receptor (beta chain) was obtained from a study of cytomegalovirus exposure and HLA in healthy donors. Study background: The 500 to 750 first-cohort repertoires and the 95 to 150 validation repertoires shared the same platform, a later analysis reported.

This clone was detected once. Antigen: not known. The study's findings and limits: In a later analysis, first-cohort TCR clusters were found to tend to co-occur in the approximately 120 validation repertoires. The classifier reportedly diagnosed cytomegalovirus status with high specificity and sensitivity. Generally TCR sequences proved uncommon, though certain public TCRs appeared in numerous donors.

This table comes from immunoSEQ multiplex PCR, and its TCRdb copy is limited to in-frame clones, with some not included. Counted here are about 73,000 clones, around nine tenths occurring once; the ten biggest clones make up around 4%. The length of the CDR3 is 16 residues. In germline, CDR1 is WSHSY, CDR2 SAAADI. V was pared by 6 bases and J by 0 bases, with 14 bases between. V usage is TRBV10-2 and J usage is TRBJ1-4, with D possibly TRBD1 on 6 matching bases. The origin of this receptor is a woman in her late teens or twenties in good health and CMV-seropositive. The sequenced sample was PBMCs. CDR3 bases: TGCGCCAGCAGACAGGGACGGCTCGCAACTAATGAAAAACTGTTTTTT. This encodes CASRQGRLATNEKLFF.